The 13 T cell receptor beta chains given below trace back to one sample, sequenced in a study of T cell responses to AZD1222 COVID-19 vaccine. Sequencing used immunoSEQ multiplex PCR; TCRdb keeps in-frame clones, though not all of them. The data contain more than 65,000 clones, over 75% of them singletons. Sample: peripheral blood, taken 28 days after the second AZD1222 dose. The receptor set was obtained from an adult who received the AZD1222 COVID-19 vaccine.

V and J are TRBV5-1 and TRBJ2-2, with D possibly matching TRBD2 (5 bases). Germline V gene lookup returns CDR1 SGHRS and CDR2 YFSETQ. The V end was cut by 0 bases, the J end by 3 bases, with 9 bases between. The CDR3 is made up of 15 amino acids. CDR3 bases: TGCGCCAGCAGCTTGGACAGCGGTTACACCGGGGAGCTGTTTTTT. It is translated as CASSLDSGYTGELFF.

This clone came up once. The chain joins TRBV28 to TRBJ1-5; possibly TRBD1 for D (5 bases). Germline CDR1 is MDHEN and CDR2 is SYDVKM. Trimming left V 7 bases short and J 0 bases short, with 16 bases between. The CDR3 covers 16 residues. The CDR3, as DNA: TGTGCCAGCAACTCACCCCAGGGACCTAGCAATCAGCCCCAGCATTTT. Protein: CASNSPQGPSNQPQHF. Using reference TRBV28 and TRBJ1-5 for the parts outside the CDR3, the full variable domain is DVKVTQSSRYLVKRTGEKVFLECVQDMDHENMFWYRQDPGLGLRLIYFSYDVKMKEKGDIPEGYSVSREKKERFSLILESASTNQTSMYLCASNSPQGPSNQPQHFGDGTRLSIL.

The chain couples TRBV4-2 to TRBJ2-4; TRBD1 might be the D (6 bases). The CDR3 totals 16 residues. Trimming left V 4 bases short and J 7 bases short, with 20 bases between. Germline CDR1 LGHNA, CDR2 YNFKEQ. The CDR3 DNA sequence: TGTGCCAGCAGCCGGGAGATCGCGGACAGACGTAACATTCAGTACTTC. Its translation is CASSREIADRRNIQYF.

This clone was recorded only once. The chain couples TRBV19 to TRBJ2-7; D is possibly TRBD1 or TRBD2 (5 bases each). The CDR3 runs 14 residues. Germline assignment: CDR1 LNHDA and CDR2 SQIVND (reference sequence). Trimming stripped 4 bases from V and 3 bases from J, with 13 bases between. CDR3 nucleotide sequence: TGTGCCAGTAGTACGCCGGGACGAAACTACGAGCAGTACTTC. Protein: CASSTPGRNYEQYF.

This sequence joins TRBV7-2 and TRBJ2-1; TRBD2 matches 9 bases. With 3 bases clipped from V and 8 bases from J, the junction kept 8 bases outside the gene matches. Germline V gene data show CDR1 as SGHTA and CDR2 as FQGNSA. The CDR3 has 15 amino acids. DNA of the CDR3: TGTGCCAGCAGCTTGGACAGCGGGGGGATCTATGAGCAGTTCTTC. Its translation is CASSLDSGGIYEQFF.

The chain couples TRBV2 to TRBJ2-6; D unclear. The V gene's germline CDR1 is SNHLY and CDR2 FYNNEI. CDR3 length equals 15 residues. The V gene lost 7 bases and the J gene lost 0 bases, with 10 bases spanning the gap. The CDR3 nucleotides are TGTGCCAGCAAGCTTGTTAACTCTGGGGCCAACGTCCTGACTTTC. Protein: CASKLVNSGANVLTF.

This clone has a single count. This rearrangement joins TRBV23-1 to TRBJ1-5, with TRBD1 as a possible D gene (6 bases). TRBV23-1 is an open reading frame whose function is uncertain. The V end was cut by 4 bases, the J end by 0 bases, with 19 bases between. The CDR3 sequence is 18 residues long. CDR3 in amino acids: CASSPDRKRRYSNQPQHF. The CDR3 DNA is TGCGCCAGCAGTCCAGACAGGAAAAGACGGTATAGCAATCAGCCCCAGCATTTT.

The chain links TRBV30 to TRBJ2-1, with 9 bases identical to TRBD1. The V segment lost 8 bases and the J segment 8 bases; nucleotides outside the gene matches: 10. Germline V gene lookup returns CDR1 GTSNPN and CDR2 SVGIG (reference sequence). This CDR3 has 13 amino acids. In nucleotides, the CDR3 is TGTGCCAACCAAGGCCGGACAGGGGATGAGCAGTTCTTC. Protein product: CANQGRTGDEQFF. The whole variable domain, filled in from reference TRBV30 and TRBJ2-1, reads SQTIHQWPATLVQPVGSPLSLECTVEGTSNPNLYWYRQAAGRGLQLLFYSVGIGQISSEVPQNLSASRPQDRQFILSSKKLLLSDSGFYLCANQGRTGDEQFFGPGTRLTVL.

The rearrangement links TRBV10-3 to TRBJ1-3, with D perhaps TRBD1 (5 bases). Germline V gene sequence: CDR1 ENHRY, CDR2 SYGVKD. The CDR3 loop spans 14 amino acids. V was shortened by 6 bases and J by 1 base, with 10 bases between the two germline ends. The CDR3 reads CAISRAGSGNTIYF. CDR3 DNA sequence: TGTGCCATCAGCAGGGCCGGGTCTGGAAACACCATATATTTT.

The rearrangement uses TRBV30 and TRBJ2-3; D gene uncertain. The germline gives CDR1 GTSNPN, CDR2 SVGIG (reference sequence). This CDR3 has 16 amino acids. V lost 2 bases and J lost 0, with 15 bases in between. In nucleotides, the CDR3 is TGTGCCTGGAGTAGTTTGGGCAGAACTAGCACAGATACGCAGTATTTT. Translated: CAWSSLGRTSTDTQYF.

This chain connects TRBV5-6 to TRBJ2-1; D remains ambiguous. The V end was cut by 4 bases, the J end by 0 bases, with 8 bases between. Germline V lookup: CDR1 SGHDT, CDR2 YYEEEE. The CDR3 spans 14 residues. CDR3 nucleotides: TGTGCCAGCAGCCCCCCGAGCTCCTACAATGAGCAGTTCTTC. Its translation is CASSPPSSYNEQFF.

The CDR3 region has the DNA TGTGCCAGCAGGGGGACCCCACAAATCGAGCAGTACTTC. This translates into CASRGTPQIEQYF. V is TRBV28 and J is TRBJ2-7, with D tentatively TRBD1 or TRBD2 (5 bases each). V was cut by 6 bases and J by 6 bases, with 15 bases left in between. This CDR3 has 13 residues. Germline CDR1 reads MDHEN; CDR2 reads SYDVKM.

Concerning this clone: Germline and junction disagree at one end, which may indicate a read error. V and J are TRBV5-4 and TRBJ1-6; 7 bases match TRBD1. The CDR3 is 15 amino acids. CDR1 SGHNT and CDR2 YYREEE come from the germline V gene (reference sequence). The CDR3 is CASRLDRTYNSPLHF. The CDR3 DNA follows: TGTGCCAGCAGATTGGACAGGACCTATAATTCACCCCTCCACTTT.